These 22 T cell receptor beta chains were sequenced from one sample in a study of blood T cell repertoires in COVID-19. Using immunoSEQ multiplex PCR, the repertoire was profiled, and TCRdb retains in-frame clones only, with some absent. The data contain approximately 100,000 clones, around 75% of them singletons. The sample consisted of peripheral blood. These receptors were collected from a man aged 70 or older with acute or convalescent COVID-19.

The V call is TRBV15, the J call TRBJ2-3; 9 bases agree with TRBD2. The germline gives CDR1 LNHNV, CDR2 YYDKDF (reference sequence). V lost 7 bases and J lost 0; bases outside the gene matches: 5. The length of the CDR3 is 15 residues. This chain's CDR3 is CATTAGGGSTDTQYF. CDR3 bases: TGTGCCACCACTGCGGGGGGGGGTAGCACAGATACGCAGTATTTT.

The CDR3 DNA is TGCGCCAGCAGCTCCTTAGCGGGCTCCTACAATGAGCAGTTCTTC. It codes for CASSSLAGSYNEQFF. The chain carries TRBV5-1 and TRBJ2-1; TRBD2 aligns across 7 bases. The CDR3 contains 15 residues. J lost 0 bases, V lost 3 bases, and 3 bases had no gene match. CDR1 SGHRS and CDR2 YFSETQ come from the germline V gene.

This clone came up once. The chain joins TRBV28 to TRBJ1-1; 9 nucleotides agree with TRBD1. The trim removed 4 bases at V and 3 bases at J, leaving 6 bases unmatched. Germline V gene data show CDR1 as MDHEN and CDR2 as SYDVKM. The CDR3 contains 15 residues. The CDR3 region is CASSSLTGGYTEAFF. Here the CDR3 DNA reads TGTGCCAGCAGTTCCCTGACAGGGGGTTACACTGAAGCTTTCTTT.

This clone was counted a single time. CDR3 DNA: TGTGCCAGCAGCTTAGACGGGAGTGAGACCCAGTACTTC. Translation: CASSLDGSETQYF. The V gene is TRBV11-3, the J gene TRBJ2-5; possible D gene TRBD2, 6 bases. The CDR3 runs to 13 residues. The V end lost 0 bases, the J end lost 5 bases, and 7 bases lay between the germline ends. Germline assignment: CDR1 SGHNT and CDR2 YENEEA.

This sequence joins TRBV9 and TRBJ2-2; D remains unclear. The V gene lost 3 bases and the J gene lost 6 bases, with 9 bases spanning the gap. The CDR3 contains 13 residues. Germline CDR1 reads SGDLS; CDR2 reads YYNGEE. The CDR3, as DNA: TGTGCCAGCAGCGCCATAGCCTCCGGGGAGCTGTTTTTT. Protein: CASSAIASGELFF.

This chain links TRBV5-6 with TRBJ1-5; a weak D match, TRBD1 (5 bases). The V and J ends lost 2 bases and 2 bases respectively, with 11 bases between them. The CDR3 runs 15 residues. The germline V gene encodes CDR1 SGHDT and CDR2 YYEEEE. The CDR3 reads CASSLRGTGNQPQHF. The CDR3 bases are TGTGCCAGCAGCTTAAGAGGGACTGGCAATCAGCCCCAGCATTTT.

The genes are TRBV7-6 and TRBJ2-5; D not certain. The CDR3 covers 13 residues. From germline, CDR1 is SGHVS and CDR2 FNYEAQ. V was shortened by 3 bases and J by 1 base, with 6 bases between the two germline ends. DNA of the CDR3: TGTGCCAGCAGCTTCGGTGTCCAAGAGACCCAGTACTTC. Amino acids: CASSFGVQETQYF.

This chain joins TRBV19 and TRBJ2-3, with D possibly being TRBD1 (5 bases). The CDR3 spans 15 residues. Per germline, CDR1 LNHDA and CDR2 SQIVND (reference sequence). Trimming stripped 6 bases from V and 4 bases from J, with 17 bases between. CDR3 sequence reads: CASSPSQGPADTQYF. CDR3 sequence (DNA): TGTGCCAGTAGCCCATCCCAGGGTCCCGCAGATACGCAGTATTTT.

This chain links TRBV10-3 with TRBJ2-3, with D maybe TRBD2 (6 bases). The CDR3 length is 18 residues. V lost 0 bases and J lost 6, with 22 bases in between. From germline, CDR1 is ENHRY and CDR2 SYGVKD. The CDR3 nucleotides are TGTGCCATCAGTGAGTCCCTAACGGGAGTTCAGGTTGGGGATACGCAGTATTTT. Protein sequence: CAISESLTGVQVGDTQYF.

This clone showed up just a few times. V usage is TRBV10-3 and J usage is TRBJ1-1, with 7 bases matching TRBD1. Germline loops: CDR1 ENHRY, CDR2 SYGVKD. The CDR3 runs to 15 residues. The V and J ends lost 10 bases and 4 bases, in that order; junction bases with no gene match: 15. The CDR3 nucleotides read TGTGCCACCCAAGGGGGCTTTGGAGGTGGCACTGAAGCTTTCTTT. This encodes CATQGGFGGGTEAFF.

V gene TRBV5-1 combines with J gene TRBJ2-1; 13 bases map to TRBD2. This CDR3 has 16 amino acids. Germline V gene sequence: CDR1 SGHRS, CDR2 YFSETQ. V lost 4 bases to trimming and J lost 5 bases; unmatched junction nucleotides: 6. This CDR3 is CASSATSGRLHNEQFF. DNA of the CDR3: TGCGCCAGCAGCGCGACTAGCGGGAGGTTGCACAATGAGCAGTTCTTC.

This chain joins TRBV6-5 and TRBJ2-3, with 8 bases matching TRBD2. The CDR3 is 15 amino acids. The germline V gene encodes CDR1 MNHEY and CDR2 SVGAGI. Trimming took 4 bases from V and 6 from J; bases not matched to a gene: 9. The CDR3 loop is CASSSSAGERDTQYF. DNA for the CDR3: TGTGCCAGCAGTTCTTCAGCGGGAGAGAGGGATACGCAGTATTTT.

The chain employs TRBV7-6 and TRBJ1-1, with TRBD1 as a possible D gene (5 bases). V lost 0 bases and J 4 bases, leaving 15 bases between the germline ends. The CDR3 loop spans 16 amino acids. In germline, CDR1 is SGHVS, CDR2 FNYEAQ. The CDR3 bases are TGTGCCAGCAGCTTAGCGCTAAGCACCCAGGGCACTGAAGCTTTCTTT. Encoded protein: CASSLALSTQGTEAFF.

The chain couples TRBV14 to TRBJ2-5; 11 nucleotides line up with TRBD2. V dropped 2 bases and J dropped 9; count of bases not matched to a gene: 5. Germline V gives CDR1 SGHDN, CDR2 FVKESK. There are 14 residues in the CDR3. The CDR3 spells CASSQTGLAAAQYF. The CDR3 DNA reads as TGTGCCAGCAGCCAAACGGGACTAGCGGCGGCCCAGTACTTC.

V is TRBV24-1 and J is TRBJ2-2, with D possibly matching TRBD2 (6 bases). Germline values: CDR1 KGHDR, CDR2 SFDVKD. The CDR3 length is 15 residues. Trimming took 7 bases from V and 1 from J, leaving 12 bases between them. As DNA, the CDR3 is TGTGCCACCAGCCCGGAGGGCGAGAACACCGGGGAGCTGTTTTTT. Amino acids: CATSPEGENTGELFF.

This clone was observed a handful of times. The rearrangement uses TRBV9 and TRBJ1-2; 7 nucleotides match TRBD1. This CDR3 contains 15 residues. Germline assignment: CDR1 SGDLS and CDR2 YYNGEE. Trimming cost V 3 bases and J 3 bases; bases outside gene matches: 8. CDR3 nucleotide sequence: TGTGCCAGCAGCGGGACGACAGGGAAGGACTATGGCTACACCTTC. Translation: CASSGTTGKDYGYTF.

DNA of the CDR3: TGTGCCAGCAGTCAAGCGGGAGGGTATGAGACCCAGTACTTC. Translating it yields CASSQAGGYETQYF. V usage is TRBV11-1 and J usage is TRBJ2-5; 10 bases map to TRBD2. Germline assignment: CDR1 SGHAT and CDR2 FQDESV (reference sequence). The V gene end was trimmed by 6 bases and the J gene end by 5 bases; junction bases not matched to a gene: 6. The CDR3 is made up of 14 amino acids.

V usage is TRBV28 and J usage is TRBJ2-2, with D perhaps TRBD1 (5 bases). The CDR3 consists of 14 residues. Trimming shortened V by 3 bases and J by 6 bases, and 11 bases separated the two germline ends. Germline assignment: CDR1 MDHEN and CDR2 SYDVKM. CDR3 sequence: CASSLSQGPGELFF. In DNA form, the CDR3 reads TGTGCCAGCAGTTTGTCCCAGGGTCCCGGGGAGCTGTTTTTT.

The V call is TRBV29-1, the J call TRBJ2-1; the D gene is possibly TRBD1 (6 bases). The CDR3 is 13 amino acids. CDR1 is SQVTM and CDR2 is ANQGSEA in the germline V gene. Trimming took 3 bases from V and 7 from J, leaving 13 bases between them. The CDR3 region has the DNA TGCAGCGTTGATAGGGGGACAAGAAATGAGCAGTTCTTC. It is translated as CSVDRGTRNEQFF.

The rearrangement links TRBV19 to TRBJ2-7; D may be TRBD2 (5 bases). Germline loops: CDR1 LNHDA, CDR2 SQIVND (reference sequence). V dropped 5 bases and J dropped 2 bases, with 13 bases sitting between them. This CDR3 has 14 amino acids. The CDR3, as DNA: TGTGCCAGTAGTTCTTCTGCGGGCACCTACGAGCAGTACTTC. Translating gives CASSSSAGTYEQYF.

The chain joins TRBV3-1 (or the pseudogene TRBV3-2) to TRBJ2-7; 7 bases match TRBD2. This CDR3 contains 15 residues. Germline V gene data show CDR1 as LGHDT and CDR2 as YNNKEL (reference sequence). V shed 3 bases and J 5 bases; nucleotides not matched to a gene: 10. DNA of the CDR3: TGTGCCAGCAGCCATTGGGCGGGAGAGGTCAACGAGCAGTACTTC. This translates into CASSHWAGEVNEQYF.

This clone occurred a few times. This chain joins TRBV5-1 and TRBJ2-7, with 8 nucleotides matching TRBD1. V shed 5 bases and J 2 bases; nucleotides not matched to a gene: 12. The germline V gene encodes CDR1 SGHRS and CDR2 YFSETQ. The CDR3 sequence is 16 residues long. As DNA, the CDR3 is TGCGCCAGCAGTACTAACCGGACAGGGCCCACCTACGAGCAGTACTTC. Amino acids: CASSTNRTGPTYEQYF.